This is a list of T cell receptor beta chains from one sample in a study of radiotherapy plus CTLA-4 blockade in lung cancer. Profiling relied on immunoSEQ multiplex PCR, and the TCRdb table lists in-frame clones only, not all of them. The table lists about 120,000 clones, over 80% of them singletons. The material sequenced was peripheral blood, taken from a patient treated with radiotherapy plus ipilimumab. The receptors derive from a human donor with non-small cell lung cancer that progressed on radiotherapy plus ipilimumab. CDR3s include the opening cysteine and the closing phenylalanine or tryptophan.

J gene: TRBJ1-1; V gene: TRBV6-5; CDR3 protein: CASSLRQGSTEAFF
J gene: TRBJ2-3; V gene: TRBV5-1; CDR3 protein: CASSLVQSTDTQYF
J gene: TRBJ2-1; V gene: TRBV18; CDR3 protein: CASSPDAGEQFF
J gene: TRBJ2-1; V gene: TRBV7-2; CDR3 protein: CASSLQASRGAYNEQFF
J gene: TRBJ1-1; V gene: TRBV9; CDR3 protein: CASSVEGYTEAFF
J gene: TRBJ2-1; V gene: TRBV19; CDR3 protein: CASSTGPLNEQFF
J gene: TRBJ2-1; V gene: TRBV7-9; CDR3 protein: CASSLGQLDEQFF
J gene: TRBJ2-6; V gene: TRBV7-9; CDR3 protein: CASSFASGANVLTF
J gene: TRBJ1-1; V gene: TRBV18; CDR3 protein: CASSPGQGRMNTEAFF
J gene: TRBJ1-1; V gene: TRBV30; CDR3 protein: CAWTGESPLAFF
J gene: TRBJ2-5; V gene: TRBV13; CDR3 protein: CASSLEGQGYRETQYF
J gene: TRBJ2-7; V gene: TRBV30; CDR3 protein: CAWSLGQGYEQYF
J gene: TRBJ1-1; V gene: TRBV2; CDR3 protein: CASTPRTGGSTEAFF
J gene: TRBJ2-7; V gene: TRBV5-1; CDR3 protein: CASSRTTDRAGEQYF
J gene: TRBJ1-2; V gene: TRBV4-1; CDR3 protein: CASSQVGGGSWAGYTF
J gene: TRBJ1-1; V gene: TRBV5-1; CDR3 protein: CASSLQDEAFF
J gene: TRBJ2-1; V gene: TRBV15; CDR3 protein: CATREGVGSYNEQFF
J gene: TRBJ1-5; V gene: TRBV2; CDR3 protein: CASRGQSNQPQHF
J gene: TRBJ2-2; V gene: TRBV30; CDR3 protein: CAWSVTGELFF
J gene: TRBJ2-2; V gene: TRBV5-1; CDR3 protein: CASSLTSGTGWYTGELFF
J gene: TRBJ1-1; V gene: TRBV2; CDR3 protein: CASRKQENTEAFF
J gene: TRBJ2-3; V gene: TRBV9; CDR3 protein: CASSLSGGAQYF
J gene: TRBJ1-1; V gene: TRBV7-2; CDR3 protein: CASSLFRGTEAFF
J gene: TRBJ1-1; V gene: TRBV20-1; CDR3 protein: CSALLRTEAFF
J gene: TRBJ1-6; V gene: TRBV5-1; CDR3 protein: CASSETQGYNSPLHF
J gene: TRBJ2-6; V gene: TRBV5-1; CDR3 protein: CASRFSSGANVLTF
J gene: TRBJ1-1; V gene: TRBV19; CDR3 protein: CASSLGAGINTEAFF
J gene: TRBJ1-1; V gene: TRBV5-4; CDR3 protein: CASSSGQGSDTEAFF